The 10 T cell receptor beta chains given below trace back to one sample, sequenced in a study of CD8+CD57+ T cells in acquired aplastic anemia. Profiling that covered TCR beta VDJ and CDR3 relied on genomic DNA as its template. MiXCR, run by TCRdb on the reads, gives a single entry per CDR3 protein. The sample carries 200,000 or so distinct CDR3 sequences, roughly 64% recorded once. The specimen was sorted CD4+, CD8+, or CD8+CD57+ T cells (not recorded which) from PBMCs. The receptors were sampled from a human donor with severe aplastic anemia or a healthy control (not recorded which).

This rearrangement joins TRBV7-2 to TRBJ1-1; tentatively, D is TRBD1 (5 bases). This CDR3 is built from 15 residues. Germline lookup yields CDR1 SGHTA and CDR2 FQGNSA. V lost 5 bases and J lost 2, with 15 bases in between. CDR3 DNA: TGTGCCAGCAGCCCCCCCGGGGCGCGAAACACTGAAGCTTTCTTT. Residues: CASSPPGARNTEAFF.

This clonotype showed up many times. This chain connects TRBV5-6 to TRBJ1-2; D not certain. The CDR3 length is 12 residues. The germline V and J ends were trimmed by 4 bases and 0 bases, with 4 bases remaining between them. Germline-derived CDR1 and CDR2 are SGHDT and YYEEEE. CDR3 bases: TGTGCCAGCAGCAGCTCTAACTATGGCTACACCTTC. It specifies CASSSSNYGYTF.

The CDR3 DNA reads as TGCGCCAGCAGCTTAGGCAGAAGCACAGATACGCAGTATTTT. It translates to CASSLGRSTDTQYF. The chain couples TRBV5-1 to TRBJ2-3; D uncertain. The CDR3 loop spans 14 amino acids. Germline CDR1 reads SGHRS; CDR2 reads YFSETQ. V was pared by 2 bases and J by 0 bases, with 7 bases between.

The V and J genes are TRBV27 and TRBJ2-1; unclear D gene. V lost 0 bases and J lost 5, with 8 bases in between. The CDR3 spans 14 residues. CDR1 and CDR2 (germline): MNHEY, SMNVEV (reference sequence). CDR3 region: CASSLSAGDNEQFF. Here the CDR3 DNA reads TGTGCCAGCAGTTTATCGGCTGGTGACAATGAGCAGTTCTTC.

This clonotype was recorded at least ten times. The V and J genes are TRBV9 and TRBJ1-2; 8 nucleotides match TRBD1. CDR1 and CDR2 (germline): SGDLS, YYNGEE. There are 15 residues in the CDR3. V trimming: 1 base; J trimming: 2 bases; junction bases outside the gene matches: 4. Here the CDR3 DNA reads TGTGCCAGCAGCGTAAGCCGACAGGGGAACTATGGCTACACCTTC. It specifies CASSVSRQGNYGYTF.

With respect to this clonotype: Just one base apart from a much larger clone, this may be a read error. The V and J genes are TRBV4-1 and TRBJ2-7; D unclear. The germline gives CDR1 MGHRA, CDR2 YSYEKL. The CDR3 consists of 14 residues. The CDR3, as DNA: TGCGCCAGCAGCCAAGATGGCGGCAGCTACGAGCAGTGCTTC. Amino acid sequence: CASSQDGGSYEQCF.

The chain joins TRBV7-2 to TRBJ2-5; no clear D gene. V was pared by 1 base and J by 7 bases, with 7 bases between. The CDR3 runs to 12 residues. Germline loops: CDR1 SGHTA, CDR2 FQGNSA. This CDR3 reads CASSLVIGTQYF. The DNA of the CDR3 is TGTGCCAGCAGCTTAGTGATCGGGACCCAGTACTTC.

The rearrangement uses TRBV10-3 and TRBJ2-7; D uncertain. The CDR3 sequence is 15 residues long. Germline V gene data show CDR1 as ENHRY and CDR2 as SYGVKD. With 0 bases removed from V and 0 bases from J, the gap between germline ends came to 9 bases. The CDR3 spells CAISESITRSYEQYF. The DNA for the CDR3 is TGTGCCATCAGTGAGTCGATAACCCGCTCCTACGAGCAGTACTTC.

The chain couples TRBV2 to TRBJ2-7; tentatively, D is TRBD2 (6 bases). The CDR3 loop spans 15 amino acids. The ends were cut back, 7 bases at V and 2 bases at J, with 18 bases in the middle. Germline-derived CDR1 and CDR2 are SNHLY and FYNNEI. Here the CDR3 reads CASIASGVAPYEQYF. CDR3 sequence (DNA): TGTGCCAGCATTGCTTCGGGAGTTGCCCCCTACGAGCAGTACTTC.

The chain joins TRBV7-3 to TRBJ2-1; D not resolved. The CDR3 totals 12 residues. Trimming pared 1 base from V and 8 bases from J, leaving 6 bases between. Germline V gives CDR1 SGHTA, CDR2 FQGTGA. Written as DNA, the CDR3 is TGTGCCAGCAGCTTAAGCAGGCATGAGCAGTTCTTC. Amino acids: CASSLSRHEQFF.